What follows are 5 T cell receptor beta chains derived from one specimen sequenced in a study of blood T cell repertoires in COVID-19. TCRdb keeps only in-frame clones here, not all; method: immunoSEQ multiplex PCR. The sample has fewer than 140,000 clones, 71% seen once. The sample was peripheral blood. The receptors were sampled from a human donor with acute or convalescent COVID-19. The donor label of this sample is uncertain.

CDR3 coding DNA: TGTGCCAGCAGTTACTCGGTACAGGGAGCTTCACCCCTCCACTTT. This sequence encodes CASSYSVQGASPLHF. The genes are TRBV6-5 and TRBJ1-6; perhaps TRBD1 as D (6 bases). Germline V gene sequence: CDR1 MNHEY, CDR2 SVGAGI. Trimming stripped 0 bases from V and 9 bases from J, with 12 bases between. CDR3 size: 15 residues.

The rearrangement links TRBV7-8 to TRBJ2-1; 8 bases map to TRBD1. The CDR3 sequence is 18 residues long. The V segment lost 0 bases and the J segment 1 base; nucleotides outside the gene matches: 8. CDR1 is SGHVS, CDR2 FQNEAQ, per germline. As DNA, the CDR3 is TGTGCCAGCAGCTTAGCTCACGGAGGACAGGGTTCCTACAATGAGCAGTTCTTC. Residues: CASSLAHGGQGSYNEQFF.

This rearrangement joins TRBV4-1 to TRBJ2-7; D not certain. This CDR3 region has 16 residues. The V end lost 0 bases, the J end lost 0 bases, and 12 bases lay between the germline ends. Germline V gene lookup returns CDR1 MGHRA and CDR2 YSYEKL. The DNA for the CDR3 is TGCGCCAGCAGCCAAGATTGGCCAGGAACCTCCTACGAGCAGTACTTC. Translated: CASSQDWPGTSYEQYF.

The V and J genes are TRBV30 and TRBJ2-2; 8 bases align to TRBD2. CDR1 is GTSNPN and CDR2 is SVGIG in the germline V gene (reference sequence). This CDR3 region has 14 residues. Unmatched junction bases numbered 5, after V lost 7 bases and J lost 1 base. The CDR3 sequence: CALRSGGNTGELFF. DNA of the CDR3: TGTGCCTTAAGGAGCGGGGGGAACACCGGGGAGCTGTTTTTT.

J is TRBJ2-2 and V is TRBV11-2, with 7 positions matching TRBD1. The CDR3 sequence is 16 residues long. Germline V gives CDR1 SGHAT, CDR2 FQNNGV. J lost 0 bases, V lost 4 bases, and 5 bases had no gene match. The CDR3 coding sequence is TGTGCCAGCAGCTCACAGGGGTTCACGAACACCGGGGAGCTGTTTTTT. Its translation is CASSSQGFTNTGELFF.